This is a list of T cell receptor beta chains from one sample in a study of blood T cell repertoires in COVID-19. The method was immunoSEQ multiplex PCR; TCRdb's version includes in-frame clones alone and lacks a portion of them. Among over 200,000 clones listed, 80% were seen once. Sequencing was done on a sample of peripheral blood. Receptor source: a human donor in a cohort sampled during active COVID-19. The CDR3 runs from the conserved cysteine through the conserved F or W. A D gene is named only where the DNA matches it firmly. Where a row states a size, it is once, few, many or the class of an expanded clone; other rows omit it.

>NA|TRBV28|TRBJ2-7|NA|12
CASSSPPGEQYF
TGTGCCAGCAGTTCCCCCCCCGGCGAGCAGTACTTC
>TRBD1|TRBV4-3|TRBJ2-7|NA|15
CASSQEIRGRWEQYF
TGCGCCAGCAGCCAAGAGATTAGGGGGCGCTGGGAGCAGTACTTC
>NA|TRBV24-1|TRBJ1-1|once|12
CAASTGEAEAFF
TGTGCCGCCTCAACCGGGGAGGCTGAAGCTTTCTTT
>NA|TRBV27|TRBJ1-1|NA|15
CASSLLRLRGTEAFF
TGTGCCAGCAGTTTACTACGACTGCGTGGGACTGAAGCTTTCTTT
>NA|TRBV3-1/TRBV3-2|TRBJ1-2|NA|16
CASSPPHWELDYGYTF
TGTGCCAGCAGCCCTCCCCATTGGGAGTTGGACTATGGCTACACCTTC
>TRBD1|TRBV29-1|TRBJ1-2|NA|15
CSVERWGQSNYGYTF
TGCAGCGTTGAACGATGGGGACAGAGTAACTATGGCTACACCTTC
>NA|TRBV5-4|TRBJ1-1|NA|15
CASSLGGSMNTEAFF
TGTGCCAGCAGCTTGGGGGGCTCCATGAACACTGAAGCTTTCTTT
>NA|TRBV6-6|TRBJ1-2|NA|16
CASSYPAGGANYGYTF
TGTGCCAGCAGTTACCCCGCCGGGGGAGCTAACTATGGCTACACCTTC
>TRBD1|TRBV19|TRBJ2-7|NA|15
CASSYPGQGVYEQYF
TGTGCCAGTAGTTACCCGGGACAGGGGGTATACGAGCAGTACTTC
>NA|TRBV24-1|TRBJ2-5|NA|14
CATSDLGEQETQYF
TGTGCCACCAGTGATTTGGGGGAGCAAGAGACCCAGTACTTC
>NA|TRBV18|TRBJ1-4|few|12
CASSPFNRELFF
TGTGCCAGCTCACCATTCAACAGGGAACTGTTTTTT
>TRBD1|TRBV14|TRBJ1-2|once|13
CASSPRTGDGYTF
TGTGCCAGCAGCCCGAGGACAGGGGATGGCTACACCTTC
>TRBD1|TRBV7-8|TRBJ2-5|NA|16
CASSPLTGAHQETQYF
TGTGCCAGCAGCCCTTTGACAGGGGCTCACCAAGAGACCCAGTACTTC
>NA|TRBV9|TRBJ2-2|NA|15
CASSVGAGRTGELFF
TGTGCCAGCAGCGTAGGGGCAGGGCGGACCGGGGAGCTGTTTTTT
>TRBD2|TRBV5-1|TRBJ2-5|once|16
CASSTRPGLAQETQYF
TGCGCCAGCAGCACACGCCCGGGACTAGCGCAAGAGACCCAGTACTTC
>NA|TRBV30|TRBJ2-6|NA|13
CAWSSTGANVLTF
TGTGCCTGGAGTTCTACTGGGGCCAACGTCCTGACTTTC
>TRBD1|TRBV18|TRBJ1-2|NA|15
CASSPLGQGAFGYTF
TGTGCCAGCTCACCACTGGGACAGGGGGCGTTTGGCTACACCTTC
>NA|TRBV28|TRBJ1-2|once|15
CASSFSFWANYGYTF
TGTGCCAGCAGTTTTTCCTTTTGGGCAAACTATGGCTACACCTTC